The 18 T cell receptor beta chains below all came from one sample that was sequenced in a study of blood T cell repertoires in COVID-19. Assay used: immunoSEQ multiplex PCR; TCRdb lists only in-frame clones, some missing. The repertoire consists of about 300,000 clones, with around four fifths occurring once and the leading ten covering roughly 1.1%. Sequencing used peripheral blood. The receptor source for this set is a woman in her forties or fifties with acute or convalescent COVID-19.

The J gene is TRBJ2-7, the V gene TRBV10-3; TRBD2 aligns across 10 bases. The CDR3 covers 15 residues. The germline V gene has CDR1 ENHRY and CDR2 SYGVKD. The trim removed 2 bases at V and 5 bases at J, leaving 6 bases unmatched. The chain's CDR3 is CAISEGASGRDEQYF. CDR3 bases: TGTGCCATCAGTGAGGGAGCTAGCGGGAGAGACGAGCAGTACTTC.

This chain joins TRBV23-1 and TRBJ1-5; weak D call: TRBD1 (5 bases). TRBV23-1 is assigned to the ORF class and has an uncertain function. V shed 2 bases and J shed 0 bases, with 17 bases lying between them. This CDR3 comprises 18 residues. DNA of the CDR3: TGCGCCAGCAGTCAACGGGGACTCCGGTATAGTAGCAATCAGCCCCAGCATTTT. Its translation: CASSQRGLRYSSNQPQHF.

This clone was seen only once. This chain links TRBV10-1 with TRBJ2-5; 7 positions match TRBD2. Germline V gene lookup returns CDR1 WNHNN and CDR2 SYGVQD (reference sequence). V trimming: 6 bases; J trimming: 3 bases; junction bases outside the gene matches: 10. This CDR3 is 15 amino acids long. In DNA form, the CDR3 reads TGCGCCAGCAGCCGGGGATTGGGGGGGGAAGAGACCCAGTACTTC. As protein: CASSRGLGGEETQYF.

The chain combines TRBV6-5 with TRBJ1-5; D may be TRBD1 (6 bases). Germline-derived CDR1 and CDR2 are MNHEY and SVGAGI. The V and J ends lost 4 bases and 0 bases respectively, with 10 bases between them. The CDR3 is made up of 15 amino acids. In DNA, the CDR3 is TGTGCCAGCAGTTCCACGGACAGTAGCAATCAGCCCCAGCATTTT. Its protein product is CASSSTDSSNQPQHF.

This clone appeared once. This chain connects TRBV19 to TRBJ2-7; no firm D call. The germline V and J ends were trimmed by 1 base and 1 base, with 8 bases remaining between them. Germline values: CDR1 LNHDA, CDR2 SQIVND (reference sequence). The CDR3 has 14 residues. CDR3 DNA: TGTGCCAGTAGTATAGTTCTAGATTCCTACGAGCAGTACTTC. Encoded protein: CASSIVLDSYEQYF.

The gene calls are TRBV20-1 and TRBJ1-4, with D possibly TRBD1 on 5 matching bases. This CDR3 region has 11 residues. V was pared by 6 bases and J by 8 bases, with 10 bases between. CDR1 is DFQATT, CDR2 SNEGSKA, per germline (reference sequence). The CDR3 nucleotides read TGCAGTGCCGGACGACAGGAAAAACTGTTTTTT. It translates to CSAGRQEKLFF.

V usage is TRBV30 and J usage is TRBJ1-6; no definite D call. V lost 3 bases and J 5 bases, leaving 14 bases between the germline ends. The CDR3 has 15 amino acids. The V gene's germline CDR1 is GTSNPN and CDR2 SVGIG (reference sequence). Here the CDR3 DNA reads TGTGCCTGGAGGGCTCGGGGTGGCCATAATTCACCCCTCCACTTT. This translates into CAWRARGGHNSPLHF. Variable domain in full (rest from reference TRBV30 and TRBJ1-6): SQTIHQWPATLVQPVGSPLSLECTVEGTSNPNLYWYRQAAGRGLQLLFYSVGIGQISSEVPQNLSASRPQDRQFILSSKKLLLSDSGFYLCAWRARGGHNSPLHFGNGTRLTVT.

This clone has ten or more counts. This chain joins TRBV7-6 and TRBJ1-5, with 11 bases lining up with TRBD1. This CDR3 contains 15 residues. The junction had 2 bases not matched to a gene; V was cut back by 3 bases and J by 4 bases. CDR1 and CDR2 from the germline V gene are SGHVS and FNYEAQ. Here the CDR3 DNA reads TGTGCCAGCAGCTTTGGACAGGGGGCAAATCAGCCCCAGCATTTT. Its protein product is CASSFGQGANQPQHF.

The rearrangement links TRBV6-5 to TRBJ2-6; D gene ambiguous. Germline CDR1 reads MNHEY; CDR2 reads SVGAGI. Trimming left V 2 bases short and J 0 bases short, with 5 bases between. The CDR3 extends over 15 amino acids. CDR3 region: CASSYEDSGANVLTF. The CDR3 DNA is TGTGCCAGCAGTTACGAGGACTCTGGGGCCAACGTCCTGACTTTC.

This clone was found once. This chain uses TRBV18 with TRBJ1-3; D is unresolved. V gave up 2 bases and J gave up 0 bases, with 8 bases separating them. The CDR3 has 15 amino acids. Per germline, CDR1 KGHSH and CDR2 LQKENI. CDR3 DNA: TGTGCCAGCTCACCAGCCTACCCCTCTGGAAACACCATATATTTT. Amino acids: CASSPAYPSGNTIYF.

The sample holds a few counts of this clone. Here the CDR3 DNA reads TGTGCCAGCAGCGTAGCGGGACAGGGCTACACTGAAGCTTTCTTT. Protein: CASSVAGQGYTEAFF. V gene TRBV9 combines with J gene TRBJ1-1; 9 bases agree with TRBD1. Losses at the gene ends were 0 bases for V and 3 bases for J; bases not matched to a gene: 3. The CDR3 is made up of 15 amino acids. Germline assignment: CDR1 SGDLS and CDR2 YYNGEE.

The chain recombines TRBV9 with TRBJ1-1, with a possible D match to TRBD1 (6 bases). CDR3 length: 15 amino acids. The V end was cut by 4 bases, the J end by 5 bases, with 18 bases between. Per germline, CDR1 SGDLS and CDR2 YYNGEE. Here the CDR3 DNA reads TGTGCCAGCAGCACCTTCGGGACACGAGGGACTGAAGCTTTCTTT. Its protein is CASSTFGTRGTEAFF.

This chain uses TRBV7-9 with TRBJ1-3; TRBD1 agrees at 9 bases. Per germline, CDR1 SEHNR and CDR2 FQNEAQ (reference sequence). Germline trimming cut 2 bases from V and 3 bases from J; bases unmatched to any gene: 14. This CDR3 has 19 residues. The CDR3 is CASSLIGDRARRYGNTIYF. In DNA form, the CDR3 reads TGTGCCAGCAGCTTAATTGGGGACAGGGCGCGTAGATATGGAAACACCATATATTTT.

This clone was recorded only once. The chain joins TRBV2 to TRBJ1-6; D might be TRBD1 (5 bases). Germline V gives CDR1 SNHLY, CDR2 FYNNEI. The V end was cut by 3 bases, the J end by 6 bases, with 12 bases between. CDR3 length: 15 residues. The CDR3 is CASSDSGLPNSPLHF. CDR3 nucleotide sequence: TGTGCCAGCAGTGATTCGGGACTCCCTAATTCACCCCTCCACTTT. The full variable domain, rest sourced from reference TRBV2 and TRBJ1-6, is EPEVTQTPSHQVTQMGQEVILRCVPISNHLYFYWYRQILGQKVEFLVSFYNNEISEKSEIFDDQFSVERPDGSNFTLKIRSTKLEDSAMYFCASSDSGLPNSPLHFGNGTRLTVT.

The table lists this clone with a count of one. V gene TRBV5-4 combines with J gene TRBJ1-3; D perhaps matches TRBD1 (5 bases). In germline, CDR1 is SGHNT, CDR2 YYREEE (reference sequence). The V end lost 3 bases, the J end lost 6 bases, and 13 bases lay between the germline ends. There are 14 residues in the CDR3. The CDR3: CASSSSGRKNTIYF. The CDR3 nucleotides are TGTGCCAGCAGCTCGTCAGGGAGGAAAAACACCATATATTTT.

The J gene is TRBJ2-3, the V gene TRBV10-3; 9 positions match TRBD2. CDR3 length: 15 amino acids. CDR1 is ENHRY and CDR2 is SYGVKD in the germline V gene. After removal of 2 bases from V and 3 bases from J, the junction contained 3 bases not matched to a gene. The CDR3 loop is CAISESTSGTDTQYF. DNA for the CDR3: TGTGCCATCAGTGAGAGCACTAGCGGGACAGATACGCAGTATTTT.

V and J are TRBV24-1 and TRBJ2-3; D unclear. In germline, CDR1 is KGHDR, CDR2 SFDVKD. V was shortened by 3 bases and J by 0 bases, with 9 bases between the two germline ends. This CDR3 region has 15 residues. CDR3 in DNA: TGTGCCACCAGTGATCCCGCAGATAGCACAGATACGCAGTATTTT. This gives the protein CATSDPADSTDTQYF.

J is TRBJ1-2 and V is TRBV4-3; D is undetermined. Trimming removed 1 base from V and 0 bases from J, with 9 bases in between. The CDR3 covers 15 residues. Germline values: CDR1 LGHNA, CDR2 YSLEER. CDR3 bases: TGCGCCAGCAGCCAAGGTCTAGAGCCTAACTATGGCTACACCTTC. Its translation: CASSQGLEPNYGYTF.